These T cell receptor beta chains were read from a single sample in a study of blood T cell repertoires in COVID-19. Only in-frame clones appear in the TCRdb table, and some are missing; sequencing was by immunoSEQ multiplex PCR. In the table there are about 220,000 clones, approximately 78% of which are singletons. The material sequenced was peripheral blood. Receptors originate from a woman aged 80 or over with COVID-19, enrolled during active disease. CDR3s include the opening cysteine and the closing phenylalanine or tryptophan. Each record gives: V gene, J gene, CDR3 protein.

>TRBV29-1|TRBJ1-2
CSVGAGVEAGYTF
>TRBV6-2/TRBV6-3|TRBJ1-5
CASSYGGLPSQPQHF
>TRBV6-2/TRBV6-3|TRBJ2-1
CASSLDTYNEQFF
>TRBV7-3|TRBJ1-1
CASSLILPSSLNTEAFF
>TRBV7-9|TRBJ1-1
CASRARQGLNTEAFF
>TRBV28|TRBJ1-1
CASSSTGKFEAFF
>TRBV7-2|TRBJ1-2
CASSSSQGHYGYTF
>TRBV3-1/TRBV3-2|TRBJ2-7
CASSYSGRGYEQYF
>TRBV29-1|TRBJ1-1
CSALTGTLNTEAFF
>TRBV20-1|TRBJ2-4
CSPEEGNIQYF
>TRBV10-3|TRBJ2-4
CAISDPGLGDIQYF
>TRBV25-1|TRBJ1-1
CASSESGGVTEAFF
>TRBV7-2|TRBJ2-1
CASSPSSSSSYNEQFF
>TRBV7-7|TRBJ2-3
CASSSQLTDTQYF
>TRBV27|TRBJ1-4
CASIPSAELFF
>TRBV7-3|TRBJ1-1
CASSLGNANTEAFF
>TRBV7-9|TRBJ2-2
CASSRLVNTGELFF
>TRBV6-5|TRBJ1-5
CASNPTGRSNQPQHF
>TRBV7-9|TRBJ2-5
CASSPWRTDQETQYF
>TRBV18|TRBJ1-1
CASSPSTGGITEAFF
>TRBV29-1|TRBJ1-1
CSVGGQIGAFF
>TRBV15|TRBJ2-2
CATSRAGTGGRGELFF
>TRBV20-1|TRBJ1-4
CSASLPGMGEKLFF
>TRBV6-5|TRBJ1-2
CASSGGQLGYGYTF
>TRBV10-3|TRBJ2-7
CAISEPDRVLDEQYF
>TRBV5-1|TRBJ2-7
CASSLGGGNEQYF
>TRBV3-1/TRBV3-2|TRBJ2-3
CASSQGGSSTDTQYF
>TRBV5-1|TRBJ2-2
CASSLITGGTGELFF
>TRBV18|TRBJ1-2
CASSSGGRTIYGYTF
>TRBV6-2/TRBV6-3|TRBJ2-5
CASSYSQVQETQYF
>TRBV14|TRBJ1-4
CASSPARGAGANEKLFF
>TRBV3-1/TRBV3-2|TRBJ1-1
CASSQDWAEYTEAFF
>TRBV5-5|TRBJ1-1
CASSLVQAPIEAFF
>TRBV3-1/TRBV3-2|TRBJ1-2
CASSQVRGKSGYTF
>TRBV10-1|TRBJ2-3
CASSVSGGGSHTQYF
>TRBV6-5|TRBJ1-1
CASSRQGGGTEAFF
>TRBV24-1|TRBJ2-3
CATSESTSEAQYF
>TRBV6-6|TRBJ1-1
CASSLHRNTEAFF
>TRBV2|TRBJ2-7
CASSVDREDEQYF
>TRBV3-1/TRBV3-2|TRBJ1-6
CASSQDGWTGIGSPLHF
>TRBV6-1|TRBJ1-2
CASSESGRYGYTF
>TRBV18|TRBJ1-5
CASSQDSYQPQHF
>TRBV4-2|TRBJ1-3
CASSQVGAFGNTIYF
>TRBV19|TRBJ2-1
CASSPQLAGGLNEQFF
>TRBV11-1|TRBJ2-3
CASSPGWGDPADTQYF
>TRBV6-6|TRBJ1-1
CASTIGTKNTEAFF
>TRBV24-1|TRBJ2-5
CATSDLSAGGAGRETQYF
>TRBV30|TRBJ1-5
CAWSNRVYQPQHF
>TRBV10-3|TRBJ1-1
CAISRERTEAFF
>TRBV6-2/TRBV6-3|TRBJ2-7
CASSYGAGQYF
>TRBV28|TRBJ1-1
CASNLGVSQAFF
>TRBV7-6|TRBJ2-2
CASSFAGADTGELFF
>TRBV2|TRBJ1-2
CASSETVDRDYGYTF
>TRBV18|TRBJ1-3
CASSPLGQTSSGNTIYF
>TRBV7-8|TRBJ1-2
CASSLEDSYGYTF
>TRBV4-1|TRBJ2-7
CASSRDRNTVYEQYF
>TRBV28|TRBJ1-6
CASSGFRGQGSPLHF
>TRBV5-7|TRBJ1-5
CASSLPGQGDNQPQHF
>TRBV6-1|TRBJ2-2
CASSEQGKAGELFF
>TRBV24-1|TRBJ2-3
CATSDLGLAADTQYF